The 18 T cell receptor beta chains listed next were all sequenced from one sample in a study of identical twins. TCRdb used MiXCR to reprocess the 5' RACE reads, holding one entry per CDR3 protein. The table includes about 660,000 distinct CDR3 sequences, approximately 9% detected once. These records were also assigned to another study, of yellow fever vaccine responses in identical twins.

The sequenced sample was PBMCs. The receptors were sampled from a woman aged 18-35 years in good health.

This clonotype appeared a few times. The CDR3 spells CASSDLGDGANVLTF. The CDR3 nucleotides are TGTGCCAGCAGTGACCTAGGGGATGGGGCCAACGTCCTGACTTTC. The chain is built from TRBV5-6 and TRBJ2-6; possibly TRBD1 for D (5 bases). CDR1 SGHDT and CDR2 YYEEEE come from the germline V gene. Deletions cut 5 bases from V and 3 bases from J, with 12 bases between. The CDR3 is made up of 15 amino acids.

The CDR3 loop reads CSADAGTGHYEQYF. Here the CDR3 DNA reads TGCAGTGCTGACGCCGGGACAGGGCACTACGAGCAGTACTTC. This rearrangement joins TRBV20-1 to TRBJ2-7, with TRBD1 matching over 9 bases. The CDR3 consists of 14 residues. With 5 bases clipped from V and 3 bases from J, the junction kept 8 bases outside the gene matches. Per germline, CDR1 DFQATT and CDR2 SNEGSKA (reference sequence).

V and J are TRBV4-2 and TRBJ2-2; 8 bases are a match to TRBD1. CDR1 and CDR2 (germline): LGHNA, YNFKEQ. The CDR3 is 16 amino acids. Trimming at V came to 0 bases and at J to 7 bases, leaving 7 bases not matched to a gene. CDR3 region: CASSQDAGGGFGELFF. The CDR3 nucleotides are TGTGCCAGCAGCCAAGACGCAGGGGGCGGTTTCGGGGAGCTGTTTTTT.

In this sample, this clonotype turned up many times. The chain employs TRBV5-1 and TRBJ2-3; D gene ambiguous. Per the germline V gene, CDR1 is SGHRS and CDR2 is YFSETQ. The CDR3 loop spans 18 amino acids. The V gene lost 4 bases and the J gene lost 0 bases, with 21 bases spanning the gap. CDR3 region: CASSPVFPADVSTDTQYF. In DNA, the CDR3 is TGCGCCAGCAGCCCCGTTTTCCCCGCCGATGTTAGCACAGATACGCAGTATTTT. The variable domain in full, with the rest retrieved from reference TRBV5-1 and TRBJ2-3, is KAGVTQTPRYLIKTRGQQVTLSCSPISGHRSVSWYQQTPGQGLQFLFEYFSETQRNKGNFPGRFSGRQFSNSRSEMNVSTLELGDSALYLCASSPVFPADVSTDTQYFGPGTRLTVL.

With regard to this clonotype: A single base separates this from a much larger clone, so it may be a read error. This chain connects TRBV12-3 or TRBV12-4 to TRBJ1-3; 12 bases fit TRBD1. The CDR3 totals 17 residues. CDR3 in DNA: TGTGCCAGCAGCGGGCACGGGACAGGGGGCTCCCTAGGCACCATACATTTT. Protein sequence: CASSGHGTGGSLGTIHF.

This clonotype has more than one count but fewer than ten. DNA for the CDR3: TGTGCCAGCAGTTTATCCCCCGGCGGGAGTGTTACGGATACGCAGTATTTT. Amino acid sequence: CASSLSPGGSVTDTQYF. The rearrangement joins TRBV27 to TRBJ2-3, with 7 bases matching TRBD2. The CDR3 has 17 residues. The junction had 12 bases not matched to a gene; V was cut back by 0 bases and J by 6 bases. Germline values: CDR1 MNHEY, CDR2 SMNVEV (reference sequence).

This clonotype was detected a few times. V and J are TRBV20-1 and TRBJ2-7, with 11 nucleotides matching TRBD1. The CDR3 is 13 residues long. The V gene's germline CDR1 is DFQATT and CDR2 SNEGSKA (reference sequence). With 6 bases clipped from V and 4 bases from J, the junction kept 5 bases outside the gene matches. CDR3 in amino acids: CSARTGGMYEQYF. The CDR3 bases are TGCAGTGCAAGGACAGGGGGCATGTACGAGCAGTACTTC.

In this sample, this clonotype turned up a few times. This chain links TRBV18 with TRBJ2-7, with 8 bases matching TRBD1. This CDR3 is 15 amino acids long. The trim removed 3 bases at V and 3 bases at J, leaving 7 bases unmatched. CDR1 KGHSH and CDR2 LQKENI come from the germline V gene. The CDR3 DNA reads as TGTGCCAGCTCACCGACCGGGACAGGTCTCTACGAGCAGTACTTC. Its translation is CASSPTGTGLYEQYF. The full variable domain, its missing parts supplied by reference TRBV18 and TRBJ2-7, is NAGVMQNPRHLVRRRGQEARLRCSPMKGHSHVYWYRQLPEEGLKFMVYLQKENIIDESGMPKERFSAEFPKEGPSILRIQQVVRGDSAAYFCASSPTGTGLYEQYFGPGTRLTVT.

This clonotype was seen many times. The rearrangement links TRBV28 to TRBJ2-7; 7 positions agree with TRBD2. CDR3 size: 15 residues. Germline trimming cut 3 bases from V and 1 base from J; bases unmatched to any gene: 6. Germline V lookup: CDR1 MDHEN, CDR2 SYDVKM. CDR3 sequence reads: CASSFGGSRSYEQYF. The CDR3 nucleotides read TGTGCCAGCAGTTTCGGCGGGAGTAGGTCCTACGAGCAGTACTTC.

V gene TRBV11-2 combines with J gene TRBJ2-7, with D uncertain. The CDR3 covers 14 residues. V was pared by 0 bases and J by 3 bases, with 9 bases between. CDR1 SGHAT and CDR2 FQNNGV come from the germline V gene. The CDR3 is CASSLDLQIYEQYF. DNA for the CDR3: TGTGCCAGCAGCTTAGATTTACAGATCTACGAGCAGTACTTC.

This clonotype showed up just a few times. The rearrangement joins TRBV9 to TRBJ2-2; D might be TRBD2 (5 bases). With 4 bases removed from V and 5 bases from J, the gap between germline ends came to 18 bases. The CDR3 sequence is 16 residues long. Looked up from germline, CDR1 is SGDLS and CDR2 is YYNGEE. CDR3 protein: CASSPEGSLRTGELFF. In DNA, the CDR3 is TGTGCCAGCAGCCCAGAGGGCAGTCTAAGGACCGGGGAGCTGTTTTTT.

This clonotype was detected ten times or more. The rearrangement links TRBV10-3 to TRBJ2-3, with 9 positions matching TRBD2. CDR1 ENHRY and CDR2 SYGVKD come from the germline V gene. This CDR3 has 16 residues. V was clipped by 6 bases and J by 2 bases; unmatched bases: 9. The DNA of the CDR3 is TGTGCCATCAGCGAAGATGCGGGAGGGTCCACAGATACGCAGTATTTT. Translating gives CAISEDAGGSTDTQYF.

As for this clonotype: The junction departs from germline at one end; a sequencing error may be responsible. The chain has TRBV3-1 and TRBJ2-5, with 7 bases identical to TRBD1. The CDR3 runs 15 residues. Germline-derived CDR1 and CDR2 are LGHDT and YNNKEL (reference sequence). CDR3 nucleotide sequence: TGTGCCACCAGCAAAGATAAGGGGGCGTCAGAGACCCAGTACTTC. Translated, it gives CATSKDKGASETQYF.

The gene calls are TRBV6-5 and TRBJ2-7, with 7 bases lining up with TRBD2. The CDR3 consists of 14 residues. Trimming at V came to 2 bases and at J to 4 bases, leaving 5 bases not matched to a gene. CDR1 and CDR2 from the germline V gene are MNHEY and SVGAGI. As DNA, the CDR3 is TGTGCCAGCAGTTACGGGGCTAGCGGATACGAGCAGTACTTC. The encoded protein is CASSYGASGYEQYF.

The table lists this clonotype with a few counts. CDR3 protein: CASSLEAWNEQFF. Here the CDR3 DNA reads TGTGCCAGTAGTCTCGAGGCTTGGAATGAGCAGTTCTTC. This chain connects TRBV19 to TRBJ2-1; D unresolved. V shed 5 bases and J shed 7 bases, with 12 bases lying between them. In germline, CDR1 is LNHDA, CDR2 SQIVND (reference sequence). There are 13 residues in the CDR3.

The CDR3 spells CSKNPGQAETQYF. The CDR3 DNA follows: TGCAGTAAGAACCCGGGACAGGCGGAGACCCAGTACTTC. The chain is built from TRBV20-1 and TRBJ2-5, with 8 bases aligning to TRBD1. This CDR3 is 13 amino acids long. Germline-derived CDR1 and CDR2 are DFQATT and SNEGSKA (reference sequence). V lost 8 bases, J lost 5 bases, and 10 bases stayed unmatched.

The V and J genes are TRBV20-1 and TRBJ2-1; a possible D gene is TRBD1 (6 bases). The CDR3 runs to 13 residues. Germline V gives CDR1 DFQATT, CDR2 SNEGSKA (reference sequence). With 3 bases removed from V and 7 bases from J, the gap between germline ends came to 13 bases. The CDR3 reads CSASLQGKNEQFF. The CDR3 bases are TGCAGTGCTAGTTTACAGGGTAAGAATGAGCAGTTCTTC.

This chain joins TRBV12-3 or TRBV12-4 and TRBJ2-7; 7 bases are shared with TRBD2. This CDR3 has 16 residues. The J segment lost 0 bases and the V segment lost 4 bases, leaving 9 bases of the junction unmatched. DNA of the CDR3: TGTGCCAGCAGTTATGGGGGGTGGGAGGGCTCCTACGAGCAGTACTTC. Translation: CASSYGGWEGSYEQYF.